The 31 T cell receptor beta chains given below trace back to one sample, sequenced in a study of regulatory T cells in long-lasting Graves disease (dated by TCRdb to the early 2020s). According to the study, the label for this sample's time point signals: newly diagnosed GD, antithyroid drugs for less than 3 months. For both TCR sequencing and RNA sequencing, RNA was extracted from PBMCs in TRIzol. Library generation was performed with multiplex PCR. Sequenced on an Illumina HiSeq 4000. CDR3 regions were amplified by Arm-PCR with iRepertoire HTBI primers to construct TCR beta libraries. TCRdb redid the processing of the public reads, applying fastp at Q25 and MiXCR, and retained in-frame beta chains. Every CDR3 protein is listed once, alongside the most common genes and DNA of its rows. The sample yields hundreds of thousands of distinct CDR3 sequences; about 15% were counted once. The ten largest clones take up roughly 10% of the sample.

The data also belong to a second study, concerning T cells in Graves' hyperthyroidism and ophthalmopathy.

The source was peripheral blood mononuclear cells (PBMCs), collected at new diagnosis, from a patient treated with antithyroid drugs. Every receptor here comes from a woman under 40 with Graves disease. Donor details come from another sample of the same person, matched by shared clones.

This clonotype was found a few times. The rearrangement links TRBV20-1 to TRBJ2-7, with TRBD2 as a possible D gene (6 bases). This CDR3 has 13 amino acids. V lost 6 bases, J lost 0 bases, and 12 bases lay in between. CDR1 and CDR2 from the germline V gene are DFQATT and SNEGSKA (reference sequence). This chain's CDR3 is CSANVGGSYEQYF. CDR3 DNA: TGCAGTGCCAACGTGGGGGGCTCCTACGAGCAGTACTTC.

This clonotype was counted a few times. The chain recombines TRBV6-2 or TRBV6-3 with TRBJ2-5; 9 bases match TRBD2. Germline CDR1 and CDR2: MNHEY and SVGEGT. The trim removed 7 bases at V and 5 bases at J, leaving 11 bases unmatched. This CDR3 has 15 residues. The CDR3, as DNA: TGTGCCAGCAAACCCCTAGCGGGAAGGTCTGAGACCCAGTACTTC. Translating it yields CASKPLAGRSETQYF.

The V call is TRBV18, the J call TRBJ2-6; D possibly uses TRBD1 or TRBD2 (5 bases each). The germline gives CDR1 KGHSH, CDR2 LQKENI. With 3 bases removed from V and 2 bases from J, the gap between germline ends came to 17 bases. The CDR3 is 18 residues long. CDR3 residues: CASSPQMGRDAGANVLTF. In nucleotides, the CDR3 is TGTGCCAGCTCACCGCAGATGGGCAGGGACGCTGGGGCCAACGTCCTGACTTTC.

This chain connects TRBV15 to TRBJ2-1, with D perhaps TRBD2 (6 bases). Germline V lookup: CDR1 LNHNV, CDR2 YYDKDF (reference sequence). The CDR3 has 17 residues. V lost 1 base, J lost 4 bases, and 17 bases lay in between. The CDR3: CATSRVRGGAGYNEQFF. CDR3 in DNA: TGTGCCACCAGCAGAGTACGGGGCGGGGCAGGGTACAATGAGCAGTTCTTC.

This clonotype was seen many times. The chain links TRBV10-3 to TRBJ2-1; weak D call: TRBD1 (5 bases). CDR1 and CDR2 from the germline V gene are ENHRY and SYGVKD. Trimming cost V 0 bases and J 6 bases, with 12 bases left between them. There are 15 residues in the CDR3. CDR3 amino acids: CAISESRAEGNEQFF. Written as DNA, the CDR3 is TGTGCCATCAGTGAGTCCAGGGCCGAAGGCAATGAGCAGTTCTTC.

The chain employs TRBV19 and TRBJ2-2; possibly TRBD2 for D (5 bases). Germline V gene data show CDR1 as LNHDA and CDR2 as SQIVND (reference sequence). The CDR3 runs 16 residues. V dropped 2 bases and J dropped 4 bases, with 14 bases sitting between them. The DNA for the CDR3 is TGTGCCAGTAGTATATATAGGGTGCGGGTCACCGGGGAGCTGTTTTTT. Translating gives CASSIYRVRVTGELFF.

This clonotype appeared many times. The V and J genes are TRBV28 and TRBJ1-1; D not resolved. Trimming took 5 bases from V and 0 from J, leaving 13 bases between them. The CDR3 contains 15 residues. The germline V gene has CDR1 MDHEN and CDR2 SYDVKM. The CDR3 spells CASSALQLVNTEAFF. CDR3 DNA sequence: TGTGCCAGCAGTGCCTTACAGCTAGTGAACACTGAAGCTTTCTTT.

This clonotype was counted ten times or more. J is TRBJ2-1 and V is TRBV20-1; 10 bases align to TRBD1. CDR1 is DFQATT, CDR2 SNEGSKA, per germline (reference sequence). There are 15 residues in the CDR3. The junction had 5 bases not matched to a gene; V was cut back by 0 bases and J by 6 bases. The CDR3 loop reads CSAREFGQGGNEQFF. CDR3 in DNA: TGCAGTGCTAGAGAATTCGGACAGGGGGGCAATGAGCAGTTCTTC.

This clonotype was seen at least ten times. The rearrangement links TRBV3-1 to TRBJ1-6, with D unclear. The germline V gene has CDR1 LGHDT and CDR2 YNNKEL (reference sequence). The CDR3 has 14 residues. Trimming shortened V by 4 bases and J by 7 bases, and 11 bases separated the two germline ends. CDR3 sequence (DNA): TGTGCCAGCAGCCCCCGCCGTTCGAATTCACCCCTCCACTTT. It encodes CASSPRRSNSPLHF. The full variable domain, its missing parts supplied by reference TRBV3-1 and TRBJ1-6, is DTAVSQTPKYLVTQMGNDKSIKCEQNLGHDTMYWYKQDSKKFLKIMFSYNNKELIINETVPNRFSPKSPDKAHLNLHINSLELGDSAVYFCASSPRRSNSPLHFGNGTRLTVT.

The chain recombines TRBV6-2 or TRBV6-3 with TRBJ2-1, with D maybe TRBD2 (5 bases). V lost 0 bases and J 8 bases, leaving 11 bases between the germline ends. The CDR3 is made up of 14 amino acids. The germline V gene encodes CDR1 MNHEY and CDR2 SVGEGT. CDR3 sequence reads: CASSYSSGLYEQFF. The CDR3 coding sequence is TGTGCCAGCAGTTACTCCTCGGGATTATATGAGCAGTTCTTC.

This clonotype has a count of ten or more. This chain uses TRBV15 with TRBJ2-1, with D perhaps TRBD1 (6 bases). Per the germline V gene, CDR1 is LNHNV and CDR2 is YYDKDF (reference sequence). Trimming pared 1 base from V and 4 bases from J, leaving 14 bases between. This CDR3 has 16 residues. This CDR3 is CATSRVLRDKYNEQFF. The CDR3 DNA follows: TGTGCCACCAGCAGAGTTTTGAGGGACAAATACAATGAGCAGTTCTTC.

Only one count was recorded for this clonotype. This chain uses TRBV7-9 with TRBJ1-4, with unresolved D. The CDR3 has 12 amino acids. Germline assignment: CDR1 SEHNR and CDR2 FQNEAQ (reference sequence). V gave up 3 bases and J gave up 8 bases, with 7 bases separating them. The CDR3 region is CASSFQEEKLFF. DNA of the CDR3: TGTGCCAGCAGCTTTCAGGAGGAAAAACTGTTTTTT.

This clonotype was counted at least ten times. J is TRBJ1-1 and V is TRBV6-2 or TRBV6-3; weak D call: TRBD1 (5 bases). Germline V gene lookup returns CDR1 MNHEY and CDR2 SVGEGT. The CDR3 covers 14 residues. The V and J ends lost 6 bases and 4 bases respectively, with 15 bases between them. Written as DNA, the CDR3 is TGTGCCAGCAGCCCACCAGGGTCGGTCACTGAAGCTTTCTTT. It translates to CASSPPGSVTEAFF.

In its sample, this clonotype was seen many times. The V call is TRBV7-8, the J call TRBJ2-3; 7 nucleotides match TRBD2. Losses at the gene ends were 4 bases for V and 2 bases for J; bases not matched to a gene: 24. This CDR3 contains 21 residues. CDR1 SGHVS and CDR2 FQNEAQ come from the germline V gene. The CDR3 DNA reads TGTGCCAGCAGCTCCCGAAGGGCGGGACTAACCTTCCTAGGCAACACAGATACGCAGTATTTT. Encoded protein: CASSSRRAGLTFLGNTDTQYF.

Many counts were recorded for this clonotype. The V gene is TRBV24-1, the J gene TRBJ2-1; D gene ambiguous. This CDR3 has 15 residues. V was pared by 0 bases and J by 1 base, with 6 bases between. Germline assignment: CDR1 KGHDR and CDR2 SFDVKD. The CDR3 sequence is CATSDLRGSYNEQFF. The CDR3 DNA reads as TGTGCCACCAGTGATTTGAGAGGTTCCTACAATGAGCAGTTCTTC.

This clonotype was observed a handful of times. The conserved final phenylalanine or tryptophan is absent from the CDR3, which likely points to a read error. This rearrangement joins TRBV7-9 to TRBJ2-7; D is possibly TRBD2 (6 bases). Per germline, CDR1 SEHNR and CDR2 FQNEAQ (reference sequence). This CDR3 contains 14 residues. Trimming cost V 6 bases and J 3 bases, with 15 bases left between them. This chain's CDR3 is CASSNSWRDYEQYS. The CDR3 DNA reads TGTGCCAGCAGTAACAGTTGGCGGGACTACGAGCAGTACTCC.

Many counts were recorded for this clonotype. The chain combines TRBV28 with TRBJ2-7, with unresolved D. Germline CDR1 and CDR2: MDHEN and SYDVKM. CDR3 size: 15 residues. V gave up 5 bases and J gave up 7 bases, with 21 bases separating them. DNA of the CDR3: TGTGCCAGCAGTACCCGCATTGGGCCGAAATGGGAGCAGTACTTC. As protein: CASSTRIGPKWEQYF.

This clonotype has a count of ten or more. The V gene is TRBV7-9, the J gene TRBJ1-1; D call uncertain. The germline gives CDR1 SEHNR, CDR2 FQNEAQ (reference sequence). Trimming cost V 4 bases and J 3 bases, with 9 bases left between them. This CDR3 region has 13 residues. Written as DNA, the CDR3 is TGTGCCAGCAGCTCTGGCCTGTACACTGAAGCTTTCTTT. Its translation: CASSSGLYTEAFF.

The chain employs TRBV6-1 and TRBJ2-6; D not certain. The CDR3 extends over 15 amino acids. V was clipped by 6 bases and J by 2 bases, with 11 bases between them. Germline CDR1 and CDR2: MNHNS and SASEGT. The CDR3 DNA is TGTGCCAGCAGCACCCCAGGAACTGGGGCCAACGTCCTGACTTTC. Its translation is CASSTPGTGANVLTF.

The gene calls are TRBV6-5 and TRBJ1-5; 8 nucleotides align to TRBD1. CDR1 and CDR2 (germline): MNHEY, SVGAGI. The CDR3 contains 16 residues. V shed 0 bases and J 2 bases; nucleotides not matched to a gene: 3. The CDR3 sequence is CASSYSTGEGNQPQHF. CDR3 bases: TGTGCCAGCAGTTACTCGACAGGGGAAGGCAATCAGCCCCAGCATTTT.

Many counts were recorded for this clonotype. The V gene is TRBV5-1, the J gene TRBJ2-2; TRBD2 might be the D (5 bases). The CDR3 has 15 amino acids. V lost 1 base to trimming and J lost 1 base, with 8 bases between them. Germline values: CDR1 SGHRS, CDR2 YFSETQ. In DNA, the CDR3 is TGCGCCAGCAGCTTGACGGGGATGAACACCGGGGAGCTGTTTTTT. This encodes CASSLTGMNTGELFF. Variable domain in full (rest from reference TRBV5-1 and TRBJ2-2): KAGVTQTPRYLIKTRGQQVTLSCSPISGHRSVSWYQQTPGQGLQFLFEYFSETQRNKGNFPGRFSGRQFSNSRSEMNVSTLELGDSALYLCASSLTGMNTGELFFGEGSRLTVL.

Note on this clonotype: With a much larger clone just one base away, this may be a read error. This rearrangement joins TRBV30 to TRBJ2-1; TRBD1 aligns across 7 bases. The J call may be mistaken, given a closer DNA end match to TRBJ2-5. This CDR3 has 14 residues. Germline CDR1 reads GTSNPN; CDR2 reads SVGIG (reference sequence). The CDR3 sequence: CAFSPGQLRETQYF. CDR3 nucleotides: TGTGCCTTCTCACCGGGACAGCTAAGAGAGACCCAGTACTTC.

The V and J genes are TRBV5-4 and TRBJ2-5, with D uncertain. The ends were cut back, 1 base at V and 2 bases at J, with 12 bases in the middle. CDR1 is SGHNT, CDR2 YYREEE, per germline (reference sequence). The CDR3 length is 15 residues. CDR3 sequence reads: CASSLSVWGQETQYF. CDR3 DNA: TGTGCCAGCAGCTTGTCGGTATGGGGACAAGAGACCCAGTACTTC.

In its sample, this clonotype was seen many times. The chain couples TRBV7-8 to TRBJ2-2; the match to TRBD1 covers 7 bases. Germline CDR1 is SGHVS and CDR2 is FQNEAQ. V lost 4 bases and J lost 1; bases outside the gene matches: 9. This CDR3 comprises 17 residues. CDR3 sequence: CASSSPPRQGNTGELFF. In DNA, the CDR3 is TGTGCCAGCAGCTCTCCCCCGAGACAGGGGAACACCGGGGAGCTGTTTTTT.

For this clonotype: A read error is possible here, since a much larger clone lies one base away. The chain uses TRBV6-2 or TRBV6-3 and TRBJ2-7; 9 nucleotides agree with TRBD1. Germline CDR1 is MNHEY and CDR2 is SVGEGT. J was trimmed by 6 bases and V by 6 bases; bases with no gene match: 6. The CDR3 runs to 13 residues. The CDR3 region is CASSWDREAEQYF. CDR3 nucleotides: TGTGCCAGCAGCTGGGACAGGGAGGCCGAGCAGTACTTC.

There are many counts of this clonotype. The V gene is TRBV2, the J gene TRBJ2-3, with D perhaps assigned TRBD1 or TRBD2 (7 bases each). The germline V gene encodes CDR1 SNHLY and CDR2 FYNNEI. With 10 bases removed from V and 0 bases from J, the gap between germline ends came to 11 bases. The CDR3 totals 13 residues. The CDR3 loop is CAKRDSSTDTQYF. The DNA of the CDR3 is TGTGCCAAGCGGGACAGTAGCACAGATACGCAGTATTTT. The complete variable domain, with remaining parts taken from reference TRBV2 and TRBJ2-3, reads EPEVTQTPSHQVTQMGQEVILRCVPISNHLYFYWYRQILGQKVEFLVSFYNNEISEKSEIFDDQFSVERPDGSNFTLKIRSTKLEDSAMYFCAKRDSSTDTQYFGPGTRLTVL.

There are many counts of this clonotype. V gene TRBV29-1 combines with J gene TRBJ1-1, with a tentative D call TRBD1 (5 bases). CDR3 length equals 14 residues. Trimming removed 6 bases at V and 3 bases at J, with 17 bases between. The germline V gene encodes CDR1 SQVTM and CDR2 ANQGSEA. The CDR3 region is CSVPGWGFDTEAFF. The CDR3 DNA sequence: TGCAGCGTCCCCGGGTGGGGGTTTGACACTGAAGCTTTCTTT.

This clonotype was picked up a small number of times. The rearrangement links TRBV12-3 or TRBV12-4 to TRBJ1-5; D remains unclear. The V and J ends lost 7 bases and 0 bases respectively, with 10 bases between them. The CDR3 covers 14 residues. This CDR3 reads CASTRRDSNQPQHF. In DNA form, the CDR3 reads TGTGCCAGCACCCGCAGAGATAGCAATCAGCCCCAGCATTTT.

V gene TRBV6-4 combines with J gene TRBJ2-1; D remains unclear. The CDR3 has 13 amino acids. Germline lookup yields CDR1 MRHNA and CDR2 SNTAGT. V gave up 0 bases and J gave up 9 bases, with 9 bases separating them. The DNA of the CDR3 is TGTGCCAGCAGTGACTCAAGGGCTACTGAGCAGTTCTTC. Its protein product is CASSDSRATEQFF.

The CDR3 nucleotides read TGTGCCAGCAGCTTTGACCTAGCGAGGGAGACCCAGTACTTC. This codes for CASSFDLARETQYF. The chain employs TRBV7-9 and TRBJ2-5, with D tentatively TRBD2 (6 bases). Trimming cost V 3 bases and J 5 bases, with 13 bases left between them. The germline gives CDR1 SEHNR, CDR2 FQNEAQ (reference sequence). This CDR3 has 14 residues.

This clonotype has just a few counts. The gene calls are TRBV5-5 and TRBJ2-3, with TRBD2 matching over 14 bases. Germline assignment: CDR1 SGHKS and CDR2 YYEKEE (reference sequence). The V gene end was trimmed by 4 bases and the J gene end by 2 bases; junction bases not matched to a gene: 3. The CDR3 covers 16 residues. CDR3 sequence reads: CASSGGLAGDTDTQYF. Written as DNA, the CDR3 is TGTGCCAGCAGCGGGGGACTAGCGGGAGACACAGATACGCAGTATTTT.